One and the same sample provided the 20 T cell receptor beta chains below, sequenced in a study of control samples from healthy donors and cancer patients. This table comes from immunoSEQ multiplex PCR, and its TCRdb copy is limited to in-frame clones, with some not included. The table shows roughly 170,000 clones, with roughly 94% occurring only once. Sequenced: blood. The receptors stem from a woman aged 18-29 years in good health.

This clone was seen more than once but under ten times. CDR3: CASSLSGGGGAFF. In nucleotides, the CDR3 is TGTGCCAGCAGCCTATCCGGGGGCGGGGGAGCTTTCTTT. The V gene is TRBV3-1 (or the pseudogene TRBV3-2), the J gene TRBJ1-1; possibly TRBD1 for D (6 bases). Germline CDR1 LGHDT, CDR2 YNNKEL (reference sequence). Trimming took off 4 bases at V and 10 bases at J, with 16 bases between the two ends. There are 13 residues in the CDR3.

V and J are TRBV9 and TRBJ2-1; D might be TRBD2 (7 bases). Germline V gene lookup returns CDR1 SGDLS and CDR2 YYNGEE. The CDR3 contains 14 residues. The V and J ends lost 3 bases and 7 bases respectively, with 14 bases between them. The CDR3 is CASSEYGGANEQFF. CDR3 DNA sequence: TGTGCCAGCAGCGAGTATGGGGGGGCGAATGAGCAGTTCTTC. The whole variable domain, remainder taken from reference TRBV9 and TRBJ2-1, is DSGVTQTPKHLITATGQRVTLRCSPRSGDLSVYWYQQSLDQGLQFLIQYYNGEERAKGNILERFSAQQFPDLHSELNLSSLELGDSALYFCASSEYGGANEQFFGPGTRLTVL.

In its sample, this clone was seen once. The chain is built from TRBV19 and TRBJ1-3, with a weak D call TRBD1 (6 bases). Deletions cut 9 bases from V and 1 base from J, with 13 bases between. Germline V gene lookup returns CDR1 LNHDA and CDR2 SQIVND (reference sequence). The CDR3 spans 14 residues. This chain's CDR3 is CASRDRRSGNTIYF. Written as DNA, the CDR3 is TGTGCCAGCCGAGACAGGCGGTCTGGAAACACCATATATTTT.

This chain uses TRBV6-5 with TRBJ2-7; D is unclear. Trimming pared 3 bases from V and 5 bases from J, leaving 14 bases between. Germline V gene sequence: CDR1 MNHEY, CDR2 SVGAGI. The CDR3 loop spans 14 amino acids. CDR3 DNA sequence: TGTGCCAGCAGTTATGTTTCCCCTAGGGACGAGCAGTACTTC. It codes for CASSYVSPRDEQYF.

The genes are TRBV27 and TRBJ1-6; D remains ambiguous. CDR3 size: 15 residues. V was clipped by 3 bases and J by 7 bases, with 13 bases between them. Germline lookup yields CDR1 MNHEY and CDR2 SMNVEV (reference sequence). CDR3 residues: CASSFGFAGNSPLHF. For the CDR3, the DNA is TGTGCCAGCAGTTTCGGGTTTGCGGGCAATTCACCCCTCCACTTT.

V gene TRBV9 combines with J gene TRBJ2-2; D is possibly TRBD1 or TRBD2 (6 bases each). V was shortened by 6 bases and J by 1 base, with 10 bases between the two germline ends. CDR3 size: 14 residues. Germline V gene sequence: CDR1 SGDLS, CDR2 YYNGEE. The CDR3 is CASTKGGNTGELFF. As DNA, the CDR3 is TGTGCCAGCACAAAGGGGGGGAACACCGGGGAGCTGTTTTTT.

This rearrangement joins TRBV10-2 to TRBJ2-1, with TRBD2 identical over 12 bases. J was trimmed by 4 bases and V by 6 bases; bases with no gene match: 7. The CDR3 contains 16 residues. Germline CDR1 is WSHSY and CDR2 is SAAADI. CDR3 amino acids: CASRERTSGVYNEQFF. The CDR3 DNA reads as TGCGCCAGCAGAGAACGGACTAGCGGGGTTTACAATGAGCAGTTCTTC.

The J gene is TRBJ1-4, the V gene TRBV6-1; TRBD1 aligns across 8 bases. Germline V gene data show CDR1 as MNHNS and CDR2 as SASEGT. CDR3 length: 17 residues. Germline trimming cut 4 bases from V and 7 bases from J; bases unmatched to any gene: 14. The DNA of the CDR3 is TGTGCCAGCAGTGTAGGCCAGGGGGCGCCCCGAGGTGAAAAACTGTTTTTT. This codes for CASSVGQGAPRGEKLFF.

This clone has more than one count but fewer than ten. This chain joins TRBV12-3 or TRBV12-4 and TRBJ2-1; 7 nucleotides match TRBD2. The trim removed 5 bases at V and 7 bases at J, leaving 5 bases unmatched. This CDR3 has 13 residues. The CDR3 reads CASSRSGNNEQFF. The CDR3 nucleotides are TGTGCCAGCAGTAGAAGCGGGAATAATGAGCAGTTCTTC.

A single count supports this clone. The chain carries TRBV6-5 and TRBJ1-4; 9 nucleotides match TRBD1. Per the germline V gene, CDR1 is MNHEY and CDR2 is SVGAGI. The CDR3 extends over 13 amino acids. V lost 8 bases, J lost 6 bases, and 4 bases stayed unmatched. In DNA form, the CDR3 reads TGTGCCAGCGCCCGGGACAGGGATGAAAAACTGTTTTTT. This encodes CASARDRDEKLFF.

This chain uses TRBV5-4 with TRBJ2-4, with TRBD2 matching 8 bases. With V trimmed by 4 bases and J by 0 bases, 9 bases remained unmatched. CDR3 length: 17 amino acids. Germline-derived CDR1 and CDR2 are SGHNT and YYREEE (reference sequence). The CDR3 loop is CASSPGGGLVAKNIQYF. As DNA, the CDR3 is TGTGCCAGCAGCCCGGGCGGGGGGCTGGTAGCCAAAAACATTCAGTACTTC.

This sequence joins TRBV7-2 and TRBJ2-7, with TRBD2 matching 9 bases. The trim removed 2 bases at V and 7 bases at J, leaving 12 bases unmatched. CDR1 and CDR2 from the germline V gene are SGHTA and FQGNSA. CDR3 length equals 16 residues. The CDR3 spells CASSLRAIAGAHEQYF. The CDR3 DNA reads TGTGCCAGCAGCTTAAGAGCAATAGCGGGAGCGCATGAGCAGTACTTC.

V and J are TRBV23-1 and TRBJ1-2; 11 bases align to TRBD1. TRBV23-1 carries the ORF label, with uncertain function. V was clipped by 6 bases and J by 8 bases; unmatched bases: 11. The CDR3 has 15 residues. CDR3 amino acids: CASRQKDRGPQGYTF. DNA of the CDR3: TGCGCCAGCAGGCAAAAGGACAGGGGGCCCCAGGGCTACACCTTC.

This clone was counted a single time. In DNA form, the CDR3 reads TGTGCCAGCAACCCCCTAGCGGGGTACCAAGAGACCCAGTACTTC. This codes for CASNPLAGYQETQYF. The J gene is TRBJ2-5, the V gene TRBV2; 9 bases match TRBD2. The CDR3 spans 15 residues. Germline V gene lookup returns CDR1 SNHLY and CDR2 FYNNEI. The J segment lost 0 bases and the V segment lost 7 bases, leaving 6 bases of the junction unmatched.

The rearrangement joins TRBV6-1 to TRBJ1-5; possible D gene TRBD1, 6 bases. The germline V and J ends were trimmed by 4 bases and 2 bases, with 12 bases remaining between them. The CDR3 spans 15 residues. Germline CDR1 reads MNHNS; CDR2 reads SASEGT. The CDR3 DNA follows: TGTGCCAGCAGTGTAGCAGGGGCTGGCAATCAGCCCCAGCATTTT. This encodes CASSVAGAGNQPQHF.

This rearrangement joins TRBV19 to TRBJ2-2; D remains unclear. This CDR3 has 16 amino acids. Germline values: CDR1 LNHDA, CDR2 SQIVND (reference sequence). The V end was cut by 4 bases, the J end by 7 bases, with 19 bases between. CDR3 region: CASSNPLQRRLGELFF. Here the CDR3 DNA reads TGTGCCAGTAGTAACCCCCTCCAGCGTAGGCTCGGGGAGCTGTTTTTT.

The chain's CDR3 is CASFPERAGPFRYGYTF. CDR3 nucleotide sequence: TGTGCCAGCTTCCCGGAGAGGGCAGGGCCCTTCCGCTATGGCTACACCTTC. This chain uses TRBV11-3 with TRBJ1-2, with a possible D match to TRBD1 (5 bases). The CDR3 extends over 17 amino acids. Germline lookup yields CDR1 SGHNT and CDR2 YENEEA. The ends were cut back, 8 bases at V and 4 bases at J, with 26 bases in the middle.

The CDR3 DNA reads as TGTGCCAGCAGCCCCCGGGGCGGGGGGCTTGGGGCCAACGTCCTGACTTTC. This codes for CASSPRGGGLGANVLTF. The J gene is TRBJ2-6, the V gene TRBV7-3, with 8 bases matching TRBD2. The length of the CDR3 is 17 residues. The V gene end was trimmed by 5 bases and the J gene end by 3 bases; junction bases not matched to a gene: 9. Germline V lookup: CDR1 SGHTA, CDR2 FQGTGA.

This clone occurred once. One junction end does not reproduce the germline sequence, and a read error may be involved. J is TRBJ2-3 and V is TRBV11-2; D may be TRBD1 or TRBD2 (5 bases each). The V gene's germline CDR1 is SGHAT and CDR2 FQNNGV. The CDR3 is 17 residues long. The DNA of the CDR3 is TGTGCCAGCAGCTTAGAAGGGAAGGGACCTAGCACGGATACGCAGTATTTT. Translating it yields CASSLEGKGPSTDTQYF.

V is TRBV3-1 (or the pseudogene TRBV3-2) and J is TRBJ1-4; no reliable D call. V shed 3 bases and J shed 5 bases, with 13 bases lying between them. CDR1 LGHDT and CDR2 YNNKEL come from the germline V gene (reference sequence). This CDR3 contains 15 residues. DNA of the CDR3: TGTGCCAGCAGCCATGGACCGATCACGAATGAAAAACTGTTTTTT. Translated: CASSHGPITNEKLFF.